The 26 T cell receptor beta chains listed next were all sequenced from one sample in a study of T-cell memory formation after mild COVID-19. TCRdb re-called the 5' RACE reads through MiXCR, storing one row per CDR3 protein. The table records 280,000 or so distinct CDR3 sequences, 8.2% of them present only once. The material sequenced was PBMCs or a T cell subset sorted from them (not recorded which). Every receptor here comes from a man between 18 and 29 years old who had mild COVID-19 (a few samples of this study predate the infection). Cell type and time point are not known.

The V call is TRBV10-3, the J call TRBJ2-3; D is uncertain. Germline loops: CDR1 ENHRY, CDR2 SYGVKD. V lost 2 bases, J lost 3 bases, and 15 bases lay in between. This CDR3 has 16 residues. CDR3 sequence: CAISELGGTYTDTQYF. The CDR3 DNA reads TGTGCCATCAGTGAGCTCGGTGGCACTTATACAGATACGCAGTATTTT.

This clonotype was observed a handful of times. V and J are TRBV28 and TRBJ2-1, with D maybe TRBD1 (5 bases). Germline V gene data show CDR1 as MDHEN and CDR2 as SYDVKM. The V and J ends lost 5 bases and 7 bases respectively, with 15 bases between them. The CDR3 runs 14 residues. The CDR3 region is CASSLGTRDNEQFF. The CDR3 bases are TGTGCCAGCAGTCTCGGCACCAGGGATAATGAGCAGTTCTTC.

The rearrangement uses TRBV5-8 and TRBJ2-1; the match to TRBD2 covers 12 bases. J gave up 1 base and V 2 bases, and 4 bases lay outside the gene matches. This CDR3 contains 17 residues. Per the germline V gene, CDR1 is SGHTS and CDR2 is YDEGEE. The CDR3: CASSFGTSGPSYNEQFF. The CDR3 DNA follows: TGTGCCAGCAGCTTTGGGACTAGCGGGCCTTCCTACAATGAGCAGTTCTTC.

In its sample, this clonotype was seen a few times. The rearrangement uses TRBV21-1 and TRBJ2-7; the table's D call, TRBD1, was not checked against the DNA. TRBV21-1 counts as a pseudogene. The CDR3 spans 16 residues. CDR3 nucleotides: TGTGCCAGCAGCAAAATCCCGGGCCCGAGCTCCTACGAGCAGTACGTC. It is translated as CASSKIPGPSSYEQYV.

The chain has TRBV7-9 and TRBJ1-4, with D perhaps matching TRBD1 (6 bases). Germline loops: CDR1 SEHNR, CDR2 FQNEAQ (reference sequence). Trimming removed 2 bases from V and 5 bases from J, with 9 bases in between. The CDR3 covers 14 residues. CDR3 sequence (DNA): TGTGCCAGCAGCTTAAGACAGGCAAATGAAAAACTGTTTTTT. Translating it yields CASSLRQANEKLFF.

This clonotype came up a few times. The chain links TRBV29-1 to TRBJ2-3, with a tentative D call TRBD2 (6 bases). Germline CDR1 SQVTM, CDR2 ANQGSEA. CDR3 length: 19 residues. V gave up 2 bases and J gave up 0 bases, with 24 bases separating them. For the CDR3, the DNA is TGCAGCGTTGAACGGGGGAGACTGAACCGACCCTCTAGCACAGATACGCAGTATTTT. Protein sequence: CSVERGRLNRPSSTDTQYF.

This clonotype was counted a few times. The J gene is TRBJ2-2, the V gene TRBV9, with 7 bases that match TRBD1. This CDR3 comprises 15 residues. Germline assignment: CDR1 SGDLS and CDR2 YYNGEE. V trimming: 0 bases; J trimming: 5 bases; junction bases outside the gene matches: 4. The CDR3 DNA sequence: TGTGCCAGCAGCGTAGAGCCGACAGGGACCGGGGAGCTGTTTTTT. It translates to CASSVEPTGTGELFF. Looking up the rest from reference TRBV9 and TRBJ2-2 gives the full variable domain: DSGVTQTPKHLITATGQRVTLRCSPRSGDLSVYWYQQSLDQGLQFLIQYYNGEERAKGNILERFSAQQFPDLHSELNLSSLELGDSALYFCASSVEPTGTGELFFGEGSRLTVL.

This clonotype has more than one count but fewer than ten. The rearrangement links TRBV13 to TRBJ2-5; TRBD2 is a possible D gene (5 bases). V was trimmed by 2 bases and J by 7 bases, leaving 11 bases between them. Germline V gene data show CDR1 as PRHDT and CDR2 as FYEKMQ (reference sequence). The CDR3 loop spans 13 amino acids. CDR3 region: CASSLRERGTQYF. CDR3 DNA: TGTGCCAGCAGCTTAAGGGAACGGGGGACCCAGTACTTC.

This clonotype was counted between two and nine times. V usage is TRBV7-9 and J usage is TRBJ1-1; 8 positions match TRBD1. Germline CDR1 is SEHNR and CDR2 is FQNEAQ (reference sequence). The junction had 6 bases not matched to a gene; V was cut back by 4 bases and J by 5 bases. The CDR3 totals 14 residues. CDR3 in amino acids: CASSYRGEETEAFF. The CDR3 coding sequence is TGTGCCAGCAGCTACAGGGGGGAAGAAACTGAAGCTTTCTTT.

This clonotype was detected a few times. The chain combines TRBV6-1 with TRBJ2-5, with D tentatively TRBD1 (6 bases). The germline CDR1 and CDR2 sequences are MNHNS and SASEGT. The CDR3 consists of 13 residues. V was clipped by 7 bases and J by 5 bases, with 14 bases between them. Here the CDR3 DNA reads TGTGCCAGCATTCACAGGGTTGGGGAGACCCAGTACTTC. It is translated as CASIHRVGETQYF.

The chain recombines TRBV12-3 or TRBV12-4 with TRBJ2-2; TRBD1 matches 9 bases. V dropped 4 bases and J dropped 2; count of bases not matched to a gene: 2. The CDR3 covers 15 residues. The chain's CDR3 is CASSWTGANTGELFF. The CDR3 coding sequence is TGTGCCAGCAGTTGGACAGGGGCTAACACCGGGGAGCTGTTTTTT.

The chain couples TRBV3-1 to TRBJ2-7, with 9 bases identical to TRBD2. CDR3 length: 16 residues. CDR1 and CDR2 (germline): LGHDT, YNNKEL (reference sequence). V gave up 0 bases and J gave up 6 bases; unmatched junction bases: 9. CDR3 loop: CASSQETQRGVGEQYF. The CDR3 DNA reads TGTGCCAGCAGCCAAGAAACCCAGCGGGGGGTGGGCGAGCAGTACTTC.

The rearrangement joins TRBV20-1 to TRBJ2-6; 7 bases map to TRBD1. CDR1 DFQATT and CDR2 SNEGSKA come from the germline V gene (reference sequence). CDR3 size: 17 residues. V trimming: 6 bases; J trimming: 2 bases; junction bases outside the gene matches: 13. CDR3 in DNA: TGCAGTGCACGACAGGGTTTACGAGGAACTGGGGCCAACGTCCTGACTTTC. Residues: CSARQGLRGTGANVLTF.

The chain uses TRBV12-3 or TRBV12-4 and TRBJ1-3; D gene uncertain. V was clipped by 2 bases and J by 0 bases, with 14 bases between them. CDR3 length: 17 amino acids. CDR3 sequence: CASSLKVLGISGNTIYF. CDR3 DNA sequence: TGTGCCAGCAGTTTAAAGGTCCTCGGGATCTCTGGAAACACCATATATTTT.

This chain links TRBV5-1 with TRBJ1-3; no firm D call. Trimming shortened V by 0 bases and J by 4 bases, and 5 bases separated the two germline ends. The length of the CDR3 is 13 residues. Germline V lookup: CDR1 SGHRS, CDR2 YFSETQ. This CDR3 reads CASSLAEGNTIYF. The DNA of the CDR3 is TGCGCCAGCAGCTTGGCCGAGGGAAACACCATATATTTT.

This clonotype was counted between two and nine times. The chain is built from TRBV5-1 and TRBJ1-1, with D unclear. This CDR3 contains 15 residues. Trimming removed 0 bases from V and 1 base from J, with 10 bases in between. Germline V CDR1 and CDR2: SGHRS, YFSETQ. CDR3 sequence (DNA): TGCGCCAGCAGCTTGGCCCCTAATCAGAACACTGAAGCTTTCTTT. Its protein product is CASSLAPNQNTEAFF.

In its sample, this clonotype was seen a few times. This chain joins TRBV2 and TRBJ1-2, with D tentatively TRBD1 (5 bases). The CDR3 extends over 12 amino acids. Germline V gene sequence: CDR1 SNHLY, CDR2 FYNNEI. The V end was cut by 6 bases, the J end by 8 bases, with 13 bases between. The CDR3, as DNA: TGTGCCAGCAGACTGAGTCAGGGCGGCTACACCTTC. It yields the protein CASRLSQGGYTF.

The chain carries TRBV19 and TRBJ1-1; 8 bases agree with TRBD1. Germline-derived CDR1 and CDR2 are LNHDA and SQIVND (reference sequence). This CDR3 has 14 amino acids. V shed 5 bases, J shed 5 bases, and the junction held 7 bases outside the gene matches. CDR3 DNA sequence: TGTGCCAGTAGTCGACAGGGGTTGCTTACTGAAGCTTTCTTT. It specifies CASSRQGLLTEAFF.

The genes are TRBV14 and TRBJ2-7; D remains ambiguous. CDR3 length equals 14 residues. V dropped 5 bases and J dropped 0 bases, with 11 bases sitting between them. Germline values: CDR1 SGHDN, CDR2 FVKESK. The CDR3 region has the DNA TGTGCCAGCAGCGAACAGACGGGCTCCTACGAGCAGTACTTC. The encoded protein is CASSEQTGSYEQYF. Variable domain in full (rest from reference TRBV14 and TRBJ2-7): EAGVTQFPSHSVIEKGQTVTLRCDPISGHDNLYWYRRVMGKEIKFLLHFVKESKQDESGMPNNRFLAERTGGTYSTLKVQPAELEDSGVYFCASSEQTGSYEQYFGPGTRLTVT.

The chain has TRBV5-1 and TRBJ2-5; D is possibly TRBD2 (5 bases). The CDR3 is 13 amino acids. Germline loops: CDR1 SGHRS, CDR2 YFSETQ. V lost 7 bases and J 5 bases, leaving 15 bases between the germline ends. DNA of the CDR3: TGCGCCAGCGGAGGATTGGCTGGGGAGACCCAGTACTTC. Translating it yields CASGGLAGETQYF.

Ten or more counts support this clonotype. V is TRBV5-1 and J is TRBJ2-5; no firm D call. This CDR3 is 13 amino acids long. Germline V lookup: CDR1 SGHRS, CDR2 YFSETQ. Trimming took 4 bases from V and 4 from J, leaving 11 bases between them. CDR3 DNA: TGCGCCAGCAGCCCTGATCCGATAGAGACCCAGTACTTC. Translation: CASSPDPIETQYF.

This clonotype was seen a few times. V and J are TRBV6-5 and TRBJ1-6; 12 positions match TRBD1. The junction had 2 bases not matched to a gene; V was cut back by 2 bases and J by 9 bases. The germline gives CDR1 MNHEY, CDR2 SVGAGI. CDR3 length equals 15 residues. The DNA for the CDR3 is TGTGCCAGCAGTTACGGGGACAGGGGGCTTTCACCCCTCCACTTT. The encoded protein is CASSYGDRGLSPLHF.

In this sample, this clonotype turned up a few times. CDR3 in DNA: TGCGCCAGCAGGCGGACAGATTCGTCGTGGGAGACCCAGTACTTC. Its translation is CASRRTDSSWETQYF. This sequence joins TRBV4-3 and TRBJ2-5; D possibly corresponds to TRBD1 (6 bases). This CDR3 comprises 15 residues. Germline CDR1 is LGHNA and CDR2 is YSLEER. V lost 6 bases, J lost 5 bases, and 19 bases lay in between.

The chain employs TRBV9 and TRBJ2-7; 8 bases line up with TRBD1. The CDR3 spans 14 residues. Germline loops: CDR1 SGDLS, CDR2 YYNGEE. The ends lost 3 bases at V and 2 bases at J; junction bases unmatched: 4. CDR3 nucleotides: TGTGCCAGCAGCGAACGGACAGGGCCCTACGAGCAGTACTTC. Protein sequence: CASSERTGPYEQYF.

The chain couples TRBV5-1 to TRBJ2-5; perhaps TRBD1 as D (5 bases). The CDR3 runs to 13 residues. Trimming took 4 bases from V and 5 from J, leaving 12 bases between them. The V gene's germline CDR1 is SGHRS and CDR2 YFSETQ. CDR3 coding DNA: TGCGCCAGCAGCGATGGGGCCAAGGAGACCCAGTACTTC. Its translation: CASSDGAKETQYF. The whole variable domain, remainder taken from reference TRBV5-1 and TRBJ2-5, is KAGVTQTPRYLIKTRGQQVTLSCSPISGHRSVSWYQQTPGQGLQFLFEYFSETQRNKGNFPGRFSGRQFSNSRSEMNVSTLELGDSALYLCASSDGAKETQYFGPGTRLLVL.

This clonotype was seen at least ten times. This sequence joins TRBV7-2 and TRBJ2-1; TRBD1 agrees at 8 bases. CDR1 SGHTA and CDR2 FQGNSA come from the germline V gene. V shed 5 bases, J shed 12 bases, and the junction held 3 bases outside the gene matches. The CDR3 totals 11 residues. DNA of the CDR3: TGTGCCAGCAGCCTAGACAGGGGGCAGTTCTTC. Residues: CASSLDRGQFF.